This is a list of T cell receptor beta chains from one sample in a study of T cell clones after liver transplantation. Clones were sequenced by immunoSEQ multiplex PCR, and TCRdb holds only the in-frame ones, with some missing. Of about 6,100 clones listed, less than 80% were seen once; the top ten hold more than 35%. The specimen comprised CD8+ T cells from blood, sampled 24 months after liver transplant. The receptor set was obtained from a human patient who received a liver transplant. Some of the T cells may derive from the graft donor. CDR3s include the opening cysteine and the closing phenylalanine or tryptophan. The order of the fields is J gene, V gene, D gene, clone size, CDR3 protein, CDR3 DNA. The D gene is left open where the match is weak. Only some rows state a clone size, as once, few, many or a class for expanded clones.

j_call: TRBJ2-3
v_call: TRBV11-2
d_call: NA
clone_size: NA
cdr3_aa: CASSATGLGTDTQYF
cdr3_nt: TGTGCCAGCAGCGCCACCGGGCTTGGCACAGATACGCAGTATTTT

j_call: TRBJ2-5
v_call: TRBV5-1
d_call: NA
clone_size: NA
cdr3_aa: CASSTSGGWETQYF
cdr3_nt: TGCGCCAGCAGCACGTCGGGGGGCTGGGAGACCCAGTACTTC

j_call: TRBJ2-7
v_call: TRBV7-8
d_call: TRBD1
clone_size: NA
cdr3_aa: CASSLVVGTDSLGFYEQYF
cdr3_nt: TGTGCCAGCAGCTTAGTCGTTGGGACAGATTCCCTCGGGTTCTACGAGCAGTACTTC

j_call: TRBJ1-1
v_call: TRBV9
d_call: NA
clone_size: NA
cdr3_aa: CASSVWEHTVTEAFF
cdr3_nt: TGTGCCAGCAGCGTATGGGAACACACCGTGACTGAAGCTTTCTTT

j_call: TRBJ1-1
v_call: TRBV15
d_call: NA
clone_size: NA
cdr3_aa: CATSRDPGSTEAFF
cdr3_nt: TGTGCCACCAGCAGAGATCCAGGCAGCACTGAAGCTTTCTTT

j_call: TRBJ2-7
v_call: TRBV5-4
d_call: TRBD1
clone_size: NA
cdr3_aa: CASSVGEGAYHEQYF
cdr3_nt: TGTGCCAGCAGCGTCGGTGAGGGGGCTTACCACGAGCAGTACTTC

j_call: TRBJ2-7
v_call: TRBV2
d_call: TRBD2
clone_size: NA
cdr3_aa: CASIWTSGGFYEQYF
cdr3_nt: TGTGCCAGCATTTGGACTAGCGGGGGGTTCTACGAGCAGTACTTC

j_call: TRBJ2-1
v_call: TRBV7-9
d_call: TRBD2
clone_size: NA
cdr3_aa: CASSLGTSGNYYNEQFF
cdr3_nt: TGTGCCAGCAGCTTAGGGACTAGCGGAAACTACTACAATGAGCAGTTCTTC

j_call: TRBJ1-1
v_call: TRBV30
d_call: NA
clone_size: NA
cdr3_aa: CAWSPVNTEAFF
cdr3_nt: TGTGCCTGGAGCCCCGTGAACACTGAGGCTTTCTTT

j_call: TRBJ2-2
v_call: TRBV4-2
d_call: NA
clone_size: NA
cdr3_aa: CASRPEVGELFF
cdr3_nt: TGTGCCAGCAGACCCGAGGTCGGGGAGCTGTTTTTT

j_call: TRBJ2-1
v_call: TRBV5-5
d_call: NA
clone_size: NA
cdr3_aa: CASSWGSGGEQFF
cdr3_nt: TGTGCCAGCAGCTGGGGGTCTGGTGGTGAGCAGTTCTTC

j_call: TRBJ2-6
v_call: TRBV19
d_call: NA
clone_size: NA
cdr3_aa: CASSIPGGANVLTF
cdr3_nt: TGTGCCAGTAGTATACCGGGCGGGGCCAACGTCCTGACTTTC

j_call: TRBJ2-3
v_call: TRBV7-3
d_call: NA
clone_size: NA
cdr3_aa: CASGLGVADTQYF
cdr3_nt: TGTGCCAGCGGGTTGGGAGTGGCAGATACGCAGTATTTT

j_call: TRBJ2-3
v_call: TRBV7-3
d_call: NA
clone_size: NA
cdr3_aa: CASNPVGEFTDTQYF
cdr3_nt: TGTGCCAGCAACCCCGTGGGGGAGTTCACAGATACGCAGTATTTT

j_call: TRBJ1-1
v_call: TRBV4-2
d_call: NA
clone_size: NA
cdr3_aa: CASSQGAGMINTEAFF
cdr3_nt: TGTGCCAGCAGCCAAGGTGCGGGAATGATAAACACTGAAGCTTTCTTT

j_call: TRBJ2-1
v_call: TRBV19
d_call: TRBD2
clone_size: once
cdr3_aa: CASMERGGYEQFF
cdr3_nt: TGTGCCAGTATGGAGCGGGGGGGTTATGAGCAGTTCTTC

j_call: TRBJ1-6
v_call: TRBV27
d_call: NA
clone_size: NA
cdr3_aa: CASHRGASSYNSPLHF
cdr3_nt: TGTGCCAGCCACCGGGGAGCGAGCTCCTATAATTCACCCCTCCACTTT